Following are 25 T cell receptor beta chains from one sample sequenced in a study of shared clonotypes between healthy human individuals. Sequencing used immunoSEQ multiplex PCR; TCRdb keeps in-frame clones, though not all of them. The table shows about 490,000 clones, with less than 80% occurring only once. The specimen was PBMCs. The receptor set was obtained from a woman aged 40 to 50 in good health. Some clones in this sample may be carry-over from other donors' samples.

A single count supports this clone. This rearrangement joins TRBV9 to TRBJ2-7; 7 bases align to TRBD2. Losses at the gene ends were 0 bases for V and 1 base for J; bases not matched to a gene: 7. CDR1 is SGDLS and CDR2 is YYNGEE in the germline V gene. The CDR3 sequence is 16 residues long. The DNA for the CDR3 is TGTGCCAGCAGCGTAGCGGGGGGAGGGGCGTCCTACGAGCAGTACTTC. It encodes CASSVAGGGASYEQYF.

V and J are TRBV15 and TRBJ1-1, with a weak D call TRBD1 (5 bases). The germline V gene encodes CDR1 LNHNV and CDR2 YYDKDF (reference sequence). Trimming left V 1 base short and J 5 bases short, with 17 bases between. CDR3 length: 16 amino acids. CDR3 sequence (DNA): TGTGCCACCAGCAGAGGGAGAGTGGGGGTTTTTACTGAAGCTTTCTTT. This sequence encodes CATSRGRVGVFTEAFF.

CDR3 amino acids: CASSQRGAPAFF. The CDR3 region has the DNA TGTGCCAGCAGCCAACGGGGGGCGCCGGCTTTCTTT. The V and J genes are TRBV7-8 and TRBJ1-1, with D maybe TRBD1 (6 bases). The V and J ends lost 5 bases and 11 bases respectively, with 15 bases between them. Germline loops: CDR1 SGHVS, CDR2 FQNEAQ. This CDR3 has 12 amino acids.

This clone appeared a single time. This chain uses TRBV14 with TRBJ2-7; 10 bases are a match to TRBD2. The junction had 7 bases not matched to a gene; V was cut back by 2 bases and J by 6 bases. The CDR3 runs 15 residues. The V gene's germline CDR1 is SGHDN and CDR2 FVKESK. Written as DNA, the CDR3 is TGTGCCAGCAGCCAACGTCCTAGCGGGAGTCTCGAGCAGTACTTC. It yields the protein CASSQRPSGSLEQYF.

This clone turned up a few times. The chain combines TRBV4-1 with TRBJ1-2; D not resolved. Trimming took 1 base from V and 0 from J, leaving 9 bases between them. Germline V gene sequence: CDR1 MGHRA, CDR2 YSYEKL. The CDR3 sequence is 15 residues long. CDR3 in DNA: TGCGCCAGCAGCCAAGCCAGCCAATCTAACTATGGCTACACCTTC. Its protein is CASSQASQSNYGYTF.

This chain joins TRBV23-1 and TRBJ1-5; perhaps TRBD1 as D (6 bases). TRBV23-1 is an ORF for which the function is uncertain. The CDR3 totals 18 residues. Trimming removed 0 bases at V and 0 bases at J, with 15 bases between. CDR3 protein: CASSQSSRDKYSNQPQHF. In DNA, the CDR3 is TGCGCCAGCAGTCAATCGTCCCGGGACAAGTATAGCAATCAGCCCCAGCATTTT.

This clone was counted a single time. V usage is TRBV7-2 and J usage is TRBJ2-1, with no clear D. V was clipped by 2 bases and J by 5 bases, with 13 bases between them. The CDR3 has 15 residues. Germline CDR1 SGHTA, CDR2 FQGNSA. The CDR3 loop reads CASSLQSTKHNEQFF. Here the CDR3 DNA reads TGTGCCAGCAGCTTACAAAGTACGAAGCACAATGAGCAGTTCTTC.

This clone was seen a handful of times. V usage is TRBV7-8 and J usage is TRBJ1-5; no definite D call. CDR1 is SGHVS and CDR2 is FQNEAQ in the germline V gene. The CDR3 loop spans 13 amino acids. V lost 0 bases, J lost 7 bases, and 7 bases lay in between. The CDR3 bases are TGTGCCAGCAGCTTAGCGAGGGTCCAGCCCCAGCATTTT. Translated, it gives CASSLARVQPQHF.

V is TRBV5-1 and J is TRBJ2-5, with TRBD1 matching 11 bases. After removal of 4 bases from V and 5 bases from J, the junction contained 4 bases not matched to a gene. Germline CDR1 is SGHRS and CDR2 is YFSETQ. This CDR3 has 14 amino acids. CDR3 region: CASSRGQGAETQYF. In DNA, the CDR3 is TGCGCCAGCAGCCGCGGACAGGGGGCGGAGACCCAGTACTTC.

The chain carries TRBV28 and TRBJ2-7, with D possibly being TRBD1 (5 bases). The germline V gene has CDR1 MDHEN and CDR2 SYDVKM. Between the trimmed V and J ends, which lost 6 bases and 0 bases, there was a span of 12 bases. The CDR3 is 14 amino acids. In nucleotides, the CDR3 is TGTGCCAGCAGGGTCGGACACCACTCCTACGAGCAGTACTTC. This gives the protein CASRVGHHSYEQYF. Combining the CDR3 with reference TRBV28 and TRBJ2-7 gives the whole variable domain DVKVTQSSRYLVKRTGEKVFLECVQDMDHENMFWYRQDPGLGLRLIYFSYDVKMKEKGDIPEGYSVSREKKERFSLILESASTNQTSMYLCASRVGHHSYEQYFGPGTRLTVT.

This chain connects TRBV30 to TRBJ2-7, with 10 positions matching TRBD2. The V segment lost 2 bases and the J segment 6 bases; nucleotides outside the gene matches: 13. CDR1 and CDR2 from the germline V gene are GTSNPN and SVGIG (reference sequence). The CDR3 contains 16 residues. The CDR3 sequence: CAWSILVGLAGAEQYF. CDR3 nucleotide sequence: TGTGCCTGGAGTATACTGGTCGGGCTAGCGGGAGCCGAGCAGTACTTC.

This chain joins TRBV6-6 and TRBJ2-7, with TRBD1 matching over 8 bases. The V segment lost 6 bases and the J segment 3 bases; nucleotides outside the gene matches: 13. The length of the CDR3 is 16 residues. Germline-derived CDR1 and CDR2 are MNHNY and SVGAGI (reference sequence). CDR3 residues: CASRDSGDRQHYEQYF. DNA of the CDR3: TGTGCCAGCAGGGACAGTGGGGACAGGCAACACTACGAGCAGTACTTC.

This chain uses TRBV28 with TRBJ2-2; 12 bases map to TRBD1. Trimming at V came to 8 bases and at J to 4 bases, leaving 5 bases not matched to a gene. This CDR3 comprises 15 residues. Germline V gives CDR1 MDHEN, CDR2 SYDVKM. The CDR3: CASFGTGGFTGELFF. The CDR3 nucleotides read TGTGCCAGCTTCGGGACAGGGGGCTTCACCGGGGAGCTGTTTTTT.

The chain carries TRBV9 and TRBJ2-7, with 13 nucleotides matching TRBD2. Germline V gene sequence: CDR1 SGDLS, CDR2 YYNGEE. J gave up 4 bases and V 2 bases, and 6 bases lay outside the gene matches. This CDR3 contains 16 residues. Written as DNA, the CDR3 is TGTGCCAGCAGCGTCGGACTAGCGGGAGCTCGGTACGAGCAGTACTTC. Its protein product is CASSVGLAGARYEQYF.

The chain carries TRBV7-2 and TRBJ2-7, with TRBD2 matching over 12 bases. Trimming removed 5 bases from V and 10 bases from J; junction bases left unmatched: 12. Germline assignment: CDR1 SGHTA and CDR2 FQGNSA. The CDR3 has 15 residues. CDR3 DNA: TGTGCCAGCAGCCCCCGAATCCTAGCGGGAGGGATTCAGTACTTC. It translates to CASSPRILAGGIQYF.

The CDR3 region has the DNA TGTGCCAGCAGCCAAGCGGGAGGTTCCTACGAGCAGTACTTC. This translates into CASSQAGGSYEQYF. The chain carries TRBV4-2 and TRBJ2-7; TRBD2 matches at 7 bases. The CDR3 is 14 residues long. The J segment lost 1 base and the V segment lost 1 base, leaving 1 base of the junction unmatched. CDR1 LGHNA and CDR2 YNFKEQ come from the germline V gene.

This chain joins TRBV18 and TRBJ2-3, with D unclear. Trimming took off 8 bases at V and 2 bases at J, with 8 bases between the two ends. The CDR3 has 12 amino acids. Germline V gene lookup returns CDR1 KGHSH and CDR2 LQKENI. The CDR3 nucleotides read TGTGCCAGCGGGTTACTCACAGATACGCAGTATTTT. Residues: CASGLLTDTQYF.

V usage is TRBV30 and J usage is TRBJ1-5; D is unclear. Germline CDR1 reads GTSNPN; CDR2 reads SVGIG (reference sequence). The CDR3 extends over 13 amino acids. V was shortened by 0 bases and J by 4 bases, with 7 bases between the two germline ends. The DNA for the CDR3 is TGTGCCTGGAGTGTATCGGATAATCAGCCCCAGCATTTT. The encoded protein is CAWSVSDNQPQHF.

This sequence joins TRBV4-3 and TRBJ2-7; 12 nucleotides agree with TRBD2. J gave up 6 bases and V 1 base, and 4 bases lay outside the gene matches. Germline loops: CDR1 LGHNA, CDR2 YSLEER. The CDR3 consists of 15 residues. The CDR3 sequence is CASSQGGTSGLEQYF. The CDR3 nucleotides are TGCGCCAGCAGCCAAGGGGGGACTAGCGGGCTCGAGCAGTACTTC.

V usage is TRBV7-3 and J usage is TRBJ2-3; D remains ambiguous. The CDR3 runs to 15 residues. V shed 5 bases and J shed 2 bases, with 14 bases lying between them. Germline V lookup: CDR1 SGHTA, CDR2 FQGTGA. The CDR3 sequence: CASSPTGGHTDTQYF. CDR3 coding DNA: TGTGCCAGCAGCCCGACCGGTGGGCACACAGATACGCAGTATTTT.

This chain connects TRBV10-3 to TRBJ2-3, with 8 bases aligning to TRBD1. Germline-derived CDR1 and CDR2 are ENHRY and SYGVKD. This CDR3 spans 12 amino acids. V was clipped by 10 bases and J by 2 bases; unmatched bases: 2. As DNA, the CDR3 is TGTGCCAGCCAGGGGGCCACAGATACGCAGTATTTT. It translates to CASQGATDTQYF.

Here the CDR3 reads CASSDRVGYGYTF. In DNA, the CDR3 is TGTGCCAGCAGTGACAGGGTAGGGTATGGCTACACCTTC. The V call is TRBV27, the J call TRBJ1-2; 7 bases are a match to TRBD1. Germline CDR1 is MNHEY and CDR2 is SMNVEV (reference sequence). The CDR3 is made up of 13 amino acids. V shed 5 bases, J shed 5 bases, and the junction held 5 bases outside the gene matches.

The rearrangement links TRBV6-1 to TRBJ1-1; maybe TRBD1 (5 bases). Trimming left V 7 bases short and J 8 bases short, with 17 bases between. Germline CDR1 reads MNHNS; CDR2 reads SASEGT. This CDR3 comprises 13 residues. The DNA for the CDR3 is TGTGCCAGCACCTACCTAGGGGACCGCGAAGCTTTCTTT. It yields the protein CASTYLGDREAFF.

The gene calls are TRBV7-2 and TRBJ1-1; D is uncertain. The V end lost 2 bases, the J end lost 1 base, and 8 bases lay between the germline ends. The V gene's germline CDR1 is SGHTA and CDR2 FQGNSA. CDR3 length equals 14 residues. CDR3 sequence: CASSLSVGNTEAFF. CDR3 nucleotide sequence: TGTGCCAGCAGCTTATCCGTCGGGAACACTGAAGCTTTCTTT.

The chain joins TRBV28 to TRBJ1-2; D not certain. The CDR3 spans 14 residues. With 3 bases removed from V and 5 bases from J, the gap between germline ends came to 13 bases. Looked up from germline, CDR1 is MDHEN and CDR2 is SYDVKM. CDR3 DNA sequence: TGTGCCAGCAGTTTCACGGGTGTGGGATATGGCTACACCTTC. Translated, it gives CASSFTGVGYGYTF.